The next 26 T cell receptor beta chains were all read from a single sample in a study of T cell repertoires in cytomegalovirus infection. TCRdb re-derived calls from the reads in MiXCR, one entry per CDR3 protein. Of 90,000 to 130,000 distinct CDR3 sequences detected, 10% appear once; the ten largest clones hold approximately 33%. The antigens of these receptors remain unknown. The sample taken for sequencing was PBMCs, sequenced either directly or after in vitro stimulation (not recorded which). These receptors were taken from a human donor in good health (CMV status not recorded). Some clones in this sample may be carry-over from other donors' samples.

This clonotype was counted ten times or more. This chain connects TRBV20-1 to TRBJ1-2; 7 bases align to TRBD1. V gave up 7 bases and J gave up 4 bases; unmatched junction bases: 9. The germline V gene encodes CDR1 DFQATT and CDR2 SNEGSKA (reference sequence). CDR3 length equals 13 residues. The CDR3 here is CSVGRGFGYGYTF. DNA of the CDR3: TGCAGTGTAGGCAGGGGGTTCGGCTATGGCTACACCTTC.

The chain carries TRBV2 and TRBJ1-5; the D gene is possibly TRBD1 (6 bases). V lost 5 bases to trimming and J lost 3 bases, with 11 bases between them. Per the germline V gene, CDR1 is SNHLY and CDR2 is FYNNEI. CDR3 length: 14 amino acids. The CDR3 DNA sequence: TGTGCCAGCAGTCGTACAGGGTACAATCAGCCCCAGCATTTT. Residues: CASSRTGYNQPQHF.

At least ten counts were recorded for this clonotype. The chain recombines TRBV7-2 with TRBJ2-2; the match to TRBD2 covers 8 bases. Per the germline V gene, CDR1 is SGHTA and CDR2 is FQGNSA. The CDR3 sequence is 15 residues long. J was trimmed by 6 bases and V by 5 bases; bases with no gene match: 8. CDR3 DNA sequence: TGTGCCAGCAGCCAAGGGACTAGGTGGCCCGGGGAGCTGTTTTTT. Its protein is CASSQGTRWPGELFF.

V and J are TRBV6-2 or TRBV6-3 and TRBJ1-2; tentatively, D is TRBD1 (5 bases). CDR3 length: 15 amino acids. Deletions cut 2 bases from V and 2 bases from J, with 12 bases between. Germline assignment: CDR1 MNHEY and CDR2 SVGEGT. The CDR3 DNA follows: TGTGCCAGCAGTTACCTCCTGGGACCGAACTATGGCTACACCTTC. Translated: CASSYLLGPNYGYTF.

The chain carries TRBV25-1 and TRBJ2-7, with 9 bases aligning to TRBD2. V shed 7 bases and J 7 bases; nucleotides not matched to a gene: 17. This CDR3 has 16 residues. Per germline, CDR1 MGHDK and CDR2 SYGVNS. CDR3 DNA: TGTGCCAGCAACCTCGCTAGCGGGATATCGCAGGAAGAGCAGTACGTC. Protein: CASNLASGISQEEQYV.

The gene calls are TRBV20-1 and TRBJ2-5, with D perhaps TRBD1 (6 bases). V was cut by 8 bases and J by 0 bases, with 25 bases left in between. CDR1 is DFQATT and CDR2 is SNEGSKA in the germline V gene (reference sequence). The CDR3 has 17 residues. Here the CDR3 reads CSPGSLQTGKYQETQYF. The CDR3 nucleotides read TGCAGTCCAGGCTCGTTACAAACAGGGAAGTACCAAGAGACCCAGTACTTC.

This clonotype was recorded at least ten times. The chain couples TRBV7-2 to TRBJ2-1; D might be TRBD2 (6 bases). The CDR3 length is 15 residues. Trimming took 6 bases from V and 4 from J, leaving 16 bases between them. The germline V gene has CDR1 SGHTA and CDR2 FQGNSA. CDR3 bases: TGTGCCAGCAGTTCATCGGGACTCACATACAATGAGCAGTTCTTC. Translated, it gives CASSSSGLTYNEQFF.

This clonotype was recorded many times. J is TRBJ1-2 and V is TRBV7-2; TRBD1 is a possible D gene (6 bases). V lost 1 base to trimming and J lost 8 bases, with 14 bases between them. Germline CDR1 SGHTA, CDR2 FQGNSA. The CDR3 is 14 residues long. For the CDR3, the DNA is TGTGCCAGCAGCTTAGACAGGGCGGCGCGGGGCTACACCTTC. Protein sequence: CASSLDRAARGYTF.

This clonotype was observed many times. The chain carries TRBV6-5 and TRBJ1-6; the D gene is possibly TRBD1 (5 bases). The germline V and J ends were trimmed by 2 bases and 7 bases, with 15 bases remaining between them. The CDR3 is 16 residues long. Germline values: CDR1 MNHEY, CDR2 SVGAGI. The CDR3 is CASSYNAGRANSPLHF. The CDR3 DNA sequence: TGTGCCAGCAGTTACAACGCGGGACGGGCAAATTCACCCCTCCACTTT.

The rearrangement links TRBV9 to TRBJ2-5; TRBD2 matches 7 bases. This CDR3 region has 15 residues. Germline-derived CDR1 and CDR2 are SGDLS and YYNGEE. Trimming took 4 bases from V and 2 from J; bases not matched to a gene: 8. The CDR3 reads CASSRSGARQETQYF. The CDR3 DNA sequence: TGTGCCAGCAGCCGAAGCGGGGCGCGGCAAGAGACCCAGTACTTC.

This clonotype has more than one count but fewer than ten. The V call is TRBV5-1, the J call TRBJ2-1; TRBD2 agrees at 7 bases. Unmatched junction bases numbered 21, after V lost 7 bases and J lost 8 bases. There are 17 residues in the CDR3. Looked up from germline, CDR1 is SGHRS and CDR2 is YFSETQ. The CDR3 spells CASGRAGSVQDFYEQFF. CDR3 sequence (DNA): TGCGCCAGCGGGAGGGCGGGAAGCGTTCAGGATTTTTATGAGCAGTTCTTC.

This clonotype was detected ten times or more. This chain uses TRBV11-1 with TRBJ2-2, with D perhaps matching TRBD1 (5 bases). Trimming pared 5 bases from V and 4 bases from J, leaving 17 bases between. Germline V gives CDR1 SGHAT, CDR2 FQDESV (reference sequence). The CDR3 contains 16 residues. CDR3 coding DNA: TGTGCCAGCAGCCCAAGGCCCCAGGGAAGCACCGGGGAGCTGTTTTTT. Its protein is CASSPRPQGSTGELFF.

This clonotype was found a few times. J is TRBJ2-5 and V is TRBV7-8, with 7 nucleotides matching TRBD1. The V segment lost 5 bases and the J segment 3 bases; nucleotides outside the gene matches: 6. Germline loops: CDR1 SGHVS, CDR2 FQNEAQ. CDR3 length equals 14 residues. The CDR3 reads CASSTGQVKETQYF. In nucleotides, the CDR3 is TGTGCCAGCAGCACCGGACAGGTTAAAGAGACCCAGTACTTC.

Ten or more counts support this clonotype. This chain connects TRBV4-3 to TRBJ2-2, with TRBD2 matching 10 bases. From germline, CDR1 is LGHNA and CDR2 YSLEER. This CDR3 region has 19 residues. Unmatched junction bases numbered 13, after V lost 1 base and J lost 5 bases. CDR3 sequence reads: CASSQGGLAGGRGTGELFF. CDR3 coding DNA: TGCGCCAGCAGCCAAGGGGGGTTAGCGGGAGGCCGAGGGACCGGGGAGCTGTTTTTT.

The chain couples TRBV6-5 to TRBJ1-1; D is perhaps TRBD1 (5 bases). The CDR3 is 16 residues long. CDR1 and CDR2 from the germline V gene are MNHEY and SVGAGI. V dropped 0 bases and J dropped 2 bases, with 13 bases sitting between them. Here the CDR3 DNA reads TGTGCCAGCAGTTACTCGGGGGTGTACGGAAACACTGAAGCTTTCTTT. This sequence encodes CASSYSGVYGNTEAFF.

This clonotype appeared a few times. The genes are TRBV30 and TRBJ2-3, with D possibly matching TRBD2 (6 bases). CDR3 length equals 11 residues. Trimming pared 4 bases from V and 4 bases from J, leaving 6 bases between. Per germline, CDR1 GTSNPN and CDR2 SVGIG (reference sequence). The CDR3 sequence is CAWTGADTQYF. CDR3 coding DNA: TGTGCCTGGACGGGGGCAGATACGCAGTATTTT. The whole variable domain, filled in from reference TRBV30 and TRBJ2-3, reads SQTIHQWPATLVQPVGSPLSLECTVEGTSNPNLYWYRQAAGRGLQLLFYSVGIGQISSEVPQNLSASRPQDRQFILSSKKLLLSDSGFYLCAWTGADTQYFGPGTRLTVL.

This clonotype has a handful of counts. One end of the junction does not line up with germline, which may come from a read error. V and J are TRBV5-3 and TRBJ2-1, with 7 positions matching TRBD2. TRBV5-3 is placed among ORFs of uncertain function. The CDR3 is made up of 14 amino acids. This chain's CDR3 is CASSFGGSRNEQFF. The CDR3 DNA reads as TGTGCCAGCAGCTTTGGCGGGAGTAGAAATGAGCAGTTCTTC.

This clonotype came up a few times. This chain connects TRBV5-1 to TRBJ2-1; the match to TRBD2 covers 11 bases. The germline V gene encodes CDR1 SGHRS and CDR2 YFSETQ. The CDR3 is made up of 16 amino acids. V trimming: 1 base; J trimming: 5 bases; junction bases outside the gene matches: 5. The CDR3 coding sequence is TGCGCCAGCAGCTTGACTAGCGGGAGAGGACACAATGAGCAGTTCTTC. As protein: CASSLTSGRGHNEQFF.

There are a few counts of this clonotype. The V gene is TRBV12-3 or TRBV12-4, the J gene TRBJ2-3; the D gene is possibly TRBD2 (6 bases). CDR3 length equals 15 residues. Trimming removed 7 bases from V and 3 bases from J, with 17 bases in between. CDR3 residues: CASNPGVVRTDTQYF. The DNA of the CDR3 is TGTGCCAGCAACCCGGGGGTCGTTAGGACAGATACGCAGTATTTT.

This clonotype showed up many times. The chain combines TRBV19 with TRBJ2-3; tentatively, D is TRBD2 (6 bases). Germline V CDR1 and CDR2: LNHDA, SQIVND (reference sequence). The CDR3 spans 20 residues. V shed 0 bases and J shed 0 bases, with 22 bases lying between them. DNA of the CDR3: TGTGCCAGTAGTATAGATCTAGGCGGTAGCGGAGCGTCAAGCACAGATACGCAGTATTTT. Amino acids: CASSIDLGGSGASSTDTQYF.

This clonotype has ten or more counts. This sequence joins TRBV6-1 and TRBJ2-5; TRBD1 aligns across 8 bases. The CDR3 is 16 amino acids. Germline V lookup: CDR1 MNHNS, CDR2 SASEGT. Trimming at V came to 2 bases and at J to 3 bases, leaving 8 bases not matched to a gene. The CDR3 loop reads CASSEYGRGRKETQYF. CDR3 DNA sequence: TGTGCCAGCAGTGAATACGGCAGGGGGCGAAAAGAGACCCAGTACTTC.

Many counts were recorded for this clonotype. The rearrangement links TRBV12-5 to TRBJ2-2; 14 positions match TRBD2. V shed 4 bases, J shed 4 bases, and the junction held 5 bases outside the gene matches. CDR1 and CDR2 (germline): LGHNT, FRNRAP. This CDR3 spans 17 amino acids. CDR3 bases: TGTGCTAGTGGTTGGGGACTAGCGGGAGTAAGCACCGGGGAGCTGTTTTTT. The encoded protein is CASGWGLAGVSTGELFF. Drawing the rest from reference TRBV12-5 and TRBJ2-2, the complete variable domain is DARVTQTPRHKVTEMGQEVTMRCQPILGHNTVFWYRQTMMQGLELLAYFRNRAPLDDSGMPKDRFSAEMPDATLATLKIQPSEPRDSAVYFCASGWGLAGVSTGELFFGEGSRLTVL.

In this sample, this clonotype turned up many times. This chain links TRBV27 with TRBJ1-2, with 9 bases aligning to TRBD1. The CDR3 consists of 16 residues. V was clipped by 5 bases and J by 5 bases; unmatched bases: 12. Germline V lookup: CDR1 MNHEY, CDR2 SMNVEV (reference sequence). This CDR3 is CASSPRTGEMRYGYTF. CDR3 coding DNA: TGTGCCAGCAGTCCACGGACAGGGGAGATGCGGTATGGCTACACCTTC.

The chain uses TRBV9 and TRBJ1-1; no firm D call. CDR3 length equals 14 residues. Trimming left V 0 bases short and J 1 base short, with 7 bases between. Germline V gene sequence: CDR1 SGDLS, CDR2 YYNGEE. In nucleotides, the CDR3 is TGTGCCAGCAGCGTAGTCAGGCAGAACACTGAAGCTTTCTTT. Amino acid sequence: CASSVVRQNTEAFF.

This clonotype was seen many times. The chain recombines TRBV7-8 with TRBJ1-5; D is ambiguous. Germline CDR1 and CDR2: SGHVS and FQNEAQ. The CDR3 is 17 residues long. Trimming took off 1 base at V and 6 bases at J, with 19 bases between the two ends. Here the CDR3 DNA reads TGTGCCAGCAGCTTAGATTTGATTGACACGGCGTTTCAGCCCCAGCATTTT. Protein product: CASSLDLIDTAFQPQHF.

This clonotype was picked up many times. The gene calls are TRBV11-2 and TRBJ2-1; D not certain. The CDR3 has 14 amino acids. Germline CDR1 reads SGHAT; CDR2 reads FQNNGV. The ends were cut back, 1 base at V and 3 bases at J, with 7 bases in the middle. CDR3 in DNA: TGTGCCAGCAGCTTAGTCCGGATCTACAATGAGCAGTTCTTC. Translated, it gives CASSLVRIYNEQFF.